This T cell receptor (beta chain) was captured in a study of blood T cells in healthy people across ages (dated by TCRdb to about 2015). In terms of the full investigation: In model experiments, template switching captured about one uniquely barcoded TCR beta cDNA molecule for every two T cells. Age-related changes in TCR beta repertoire diversity were measured in the study by deep sequencing normalized with unique cDNA molecular identifiers. Four age groups were formed from the donors: young (average around 15 years), middle-aged (around 40), aged (about 62) and long-lived (82). To avoid experimental bias, donors of different ages were distributed randomly across sequencing lanes. For two donors (one aged 18 to 29 and one aged 80 or older), the study analyzed two additional independent replicas of 1 million unique cDNA reads from the same blood draw.

Trimming leaves V shorter by 1 base and J shorter by 5 bases, with the junction holding 5 bases beyond the gene matches. Based on the germline V gene, the CDR1 and CDR2 sequences are SGHTA and FQGNSA. The CDR3, from cysteine to phenylalanine, totals 15 residues. The only DNA kept is the CDR3, 45 bases in frame from the first base. This clonotype came up many times. No antigen is known for it. Base qualities were left out, and no much larger clone turns up one base away. The donors were 40 or so Caucasian individuals from Russia, aged roughly 6 to 100 years, who were systemically healthy. Each donor gave ten milliliters of peripheral blood, collected into EDTA-treated Vacutainer tubes. Ficoll-Paque density-gradient centrifugation was used to isolate PBMCs, with at least 6.5 million per sample. Total RNA was extracted from PBMCs with Trizol reagent, with at least 6 micrograms obtained per sample. The percentages of naive CD45RAhigh/CD27high T cells were determined by flow cytometry on a PBMC aliquot from every donor.

What the work shows at the level of the full study, not this receptor alone: Donor CMV infection status was unknown, potentially confounding age-related changes in expanded clonotypes. As age increased, observed TCR beta diversity per million T cells dropped in a roughly linear way, and a significant reduction was already evident by age 40. The percentage of naive T cells measured by flow cytometry correlated strongly with observed TCR beta diversity. Compared with the aged group, the long-lived group had more naive CD4+ T cells, fewer expanded clones and increased TCR diversity, a pattern suggesting age selection. Conclusive comparison of naive and antigen-experienced compartments was prevented by the profiling of bulk unsorted PBMCs. Estimates of total diversity based on one million sequenced T cells were regarded as lower bounds and as underestimates.

Library generation was performed with 5' RACE. The listed sequencing device is Illumina HiSeq 2500. A second roughly 6 to 12 cycle PCR used a sample-barcoded 5' primer and a J-beta primer mix. Each TCR beta cDNA molecule received a unique molecular identifier from a template-switch 5' adaptor carrying 12 random nucleotides. Each sample yielded at least 2.5 million CDR3-containing paired-end reads. The Mint cDNA synthesis kit, primed by a TRBC-specific oligonucleotide, was used to synthesize first-strand cDNA from all RNA. Following uracil-DNA glycosylase treatment, all cDNA underwent a first 18-cycle PCR with the universal primers M1SS and BC2_uni_R. Regarding the original processing steps: For normalization, 1 million high-quality reads were randomly selected from each sample, with every read carrying a distinct molecular identifier. Instead of being binned into consensus sequences, reads that shared molecular identifiers were thrown out. MiTCR, with a Q25 quality threshold and the strictest error-elimination algorithm, was used for CDR3 identification, clonotype clustering and error correction. A nonparametric unseen species model using Euler transformation provided a lower-bound estimate of total TCR beta diversity. Clones were called with MiXCR by TCRdb after fastp trimmed the public reads at Q25, and only in-frame beta chains were retained. CDR3 protein sequences are deduplicated, and each keeps its most common genes and DNA. For this entry, the V and J calls and clone size follow TCRdb and not the study's own pipeline. Present in this sample are a few hundred thousand distinct CDR3 sequences, approximately 47% of which were seen just once. The ten largest clones represent 50% to 65% of the sample.

Sequencing was done on a sample of blood. The rearranged chain carries TRBV7-2 and TRBJ2-5; 9 of the junction bases match TRBD1. The source of this sequence is a man aged 55 to 70 in good health. The CDR3 reads as follows: CASSLETGGRETQYF. The nucleotides are TGTGCCAGCAGCTTAGAGACAGGGGGTAGGGAGACCCAGTACTTC.